This T cell receptor (beta chain) was identified in a study of T cells in Graves' hyperthyroidism and ophthalmopathy. Regarding the study as a whole: Most expanded thyroid clonotypes above 0.001 also appeared in blood.

J was trimmed by 6 bases and V by 5 bases; bases with no gene match: 7. This CDR3 has 14 residues. Germline V gene sequence: CDR1 MDHEN, CDR2 SYDVKM. Note on this clonotype: Its cognate antigen is unknown.

TCR beta CDR3 regions were amplified from RNA. HTBI primers were employed in a first-round RT-PCR of the TCR CDR3. MiXCR, applied by TCRdb to the multiplex PCR reads, yields one record per CDR3 protein. The repertoire holds 300,000 to 500,000 distinct CDR3 sequences, with over 12% as singletons. The J gene is TRBJ2-7, the V gene TRBV28; the match to TRBD1 covers 10 bases. The TCR sequence derives from a man aged 45 to 65 with Graves' ophthalmopathy. The sequencing input was blood. As DNA, the CDR3 is TGTGCCAGCAGTGGACCCGGGACAGGGGTCGAGCAGTACTTC. Its translation is CASSGPGTGVEQYF.